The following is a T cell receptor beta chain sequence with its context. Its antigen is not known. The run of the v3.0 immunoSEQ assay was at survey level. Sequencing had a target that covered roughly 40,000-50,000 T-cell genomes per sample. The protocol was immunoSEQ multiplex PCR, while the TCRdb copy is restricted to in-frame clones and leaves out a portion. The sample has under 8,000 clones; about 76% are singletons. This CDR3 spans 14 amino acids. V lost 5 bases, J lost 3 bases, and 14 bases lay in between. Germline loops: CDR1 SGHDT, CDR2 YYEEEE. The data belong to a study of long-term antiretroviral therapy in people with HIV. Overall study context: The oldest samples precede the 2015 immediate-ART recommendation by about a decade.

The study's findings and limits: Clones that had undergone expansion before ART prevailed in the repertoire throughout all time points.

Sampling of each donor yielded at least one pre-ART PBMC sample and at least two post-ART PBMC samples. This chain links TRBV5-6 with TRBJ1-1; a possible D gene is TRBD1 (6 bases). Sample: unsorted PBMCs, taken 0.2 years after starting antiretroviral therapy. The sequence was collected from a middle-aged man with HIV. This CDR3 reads CASSWWGGDTEAFF. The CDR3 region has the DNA TGTGCCAGCAGTTGGTGGGGGGGCGACACTGAAGCTTTCTTT.